This section outlines one T cell receptor beta chain sequence together with its context. This entry comes from a study of blood T cell repertoires in COVID-19. Overall study: T cells, B-cell-depleted T cells, or PBMCs provided the cDNA or gDNA that served as material.

The CDR3 extends over 13 amino acids. V dropped 7 bases and J dropped 2; count of bases not matched to a gene: 3. CDR1 and CDR2 from the germline V gene are MDHEN and SYDVKM. Clones were read by immunoSEQ multiplex PCR, and TCRdb kept only the in-frame ones, dropping some. The sample has 110,000 or so clones, about three quarters seen once; the top ten hold 6.2%. This clonotype was sampled from a man between 65 and 85 years old with acute or convalescent COVID-19. The sample was peripheral blood. The rearrangement links TRBV28 to TRBJ2-7, with 9 bases fitting TRBD2. The CDR3 nucleotides are TGTGCCAGCACGCGGGGGGGTACCTACGAGCAGTACTTC. As protein: CASTRGGTYEQYF.